The 5 T cell receptor beta chains given below trace back to one sample, sequenced in a study of T cells in Graves' hyperthyroidism and ophthalmopathy. From RNA transcripts, TCR beta CDR3 regions were amplified. TCR CDR3 underwent first-round RT-PCR with the HTBI primer set. MiXCR, applied by TCRdb to the multiplex PCR reads, yields one record per CDR3 protein. The repertoire holds about 380,000 distinct CDR3 sequences, roughly 13% seen once, with less than 25% in the top ten. The sample taken for sequencing was blood. Source of these receptors: a man aged 25 to 40 with Graves' hyperthyroidism that later progressed to Graves' ophthalmopathy.

There are a few counts of this clonotype. This chain connects TRBV27 to TRBJ1-5, with 7 positions matching TRBD1. CDR1 MNHEY and CDR2 SMNVEV come from the germline V gene (reference sequence). This CDR3 has 15 amino acids. The V and J ends lost 5 bases and 0 bases, in that order; junction bases with no gene match: 4. The CDR3 loop reads CASSPWTGSNQPQHF. In DNA form, the CDR3 reads TGTGCCAGCAGTCCATGGACAGGTAGCAATCAGCCCCAGCATTTT.

This clonotype occurred many times. The chain combines TRBV2 with TRBJ2-3; 7 bases are a match to TRBD1. The trim removed 7 bases at V and 6 bases at J, leaving 16 bases unmatched. The length of the CDR3 is 16 residues. CDR1 SNHLY and CDR2 FYNNEI come from the germline V gene. The CDR3 DNA sequence: TGTGCCAGCAATCCTGGAGAGAGGGGGCAGACCGATACGCAGTATTTT. Its protein is CASNPGERGQTDTQYF. The complete variable domain, with remaining parts taken from reference TRBV2 and TRBJ2-3, reads EPEVTQTPSHQVTQMGQEVILRCVPISNHLYFYWYRQILGQKVEFLVSFYNNEISEKSEIFDDQFSVERPDGSNFTLKIRSTKLEDSAMYFCASNPGERGQTDTQYFGPGTRLTVL.

The chain carries TRBV6-1 and TRBJ2-3; 11 bases fit TRBD2. V shed 6 bases and J 10 bases; nucleotides not matched to a gene: 6. CDR3 length: 13 residues. Germline-derived CDR1 and CDR2 are MNHNS and SASEGT. DNA of the CDR3: TGTGCCAGCAGCAAGCTAGCGGGGGGCCCGCAGTATTTT. Protein sequence: CASSKLAGGPQYF.

The V and J genes are TRBV11-3 and TRBJ2-1, with D perhaps matching TRBD2 (6 bases). The CDR3 consists of 17 residues. The V and J ends lost 0 bases and 7 bases respectively, with 19 bases between them. Per the germline V gene, CDR1 is SGHNT and CDR2 is YENEEA. CDR3 DNA sequence: TGTGCCAGCAGCTTAGAGCGGGAAGCTACCCTATTTAATGAGCAGTTCTTC. It codes for CASSLEREATLFNEQFF.

DNA for the CDR3: TGTGCCAGCAGCTTAGAGACGGGTGAAGCTTTCTTT. Translating it yields CASSLETGEAFF. The V and J genes are TRBV7-9 and TRBJ1-1; no clear D gene. V was cut by 1 base and J by 7 bases, with 7 bases left in between. This CDR3 is built from 12 residues. Germline V CDR1 and CDR2: SEHNR, FQNEAQ (reference sequence).